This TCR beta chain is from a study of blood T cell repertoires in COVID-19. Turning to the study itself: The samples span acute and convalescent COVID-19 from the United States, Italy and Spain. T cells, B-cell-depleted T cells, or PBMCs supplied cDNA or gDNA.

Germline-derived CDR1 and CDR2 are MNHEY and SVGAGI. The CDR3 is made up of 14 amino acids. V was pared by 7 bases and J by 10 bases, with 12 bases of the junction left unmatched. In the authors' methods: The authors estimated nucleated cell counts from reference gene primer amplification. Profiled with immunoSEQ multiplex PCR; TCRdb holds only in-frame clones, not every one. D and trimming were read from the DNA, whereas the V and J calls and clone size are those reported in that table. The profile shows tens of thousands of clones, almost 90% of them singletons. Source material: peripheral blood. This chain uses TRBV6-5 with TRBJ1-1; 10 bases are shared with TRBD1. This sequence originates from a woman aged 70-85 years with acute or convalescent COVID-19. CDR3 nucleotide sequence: TGTGCCAGCAACAGACAGGGGGCAGCCGTGGGAGCTTTCTTT. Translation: CASNRQGAAVGAFF.